This TCR beta chain appears in the sequencing data of a study of vaccination effects on CD4 cells after COVID-19. Turning to the study itself: The ViraFEST assay expanded antigen-specific CD4+ T cells with viral peptide pools before sequencing.

Concerning this clone itself: The target antigen is unknown.

Profiling relied on immunoSEQ multiplex PCR, and the TCRdb table lists in-frame clones only, not all of them. In the table there are roughly 30,000 clones, approximately 63% of which are singletons. Scientists isolated CD4+ T cells after a roughly ten-day culture period ended. Germline V gives CDR1 SGHDT, CDR2 YYEEEE. Trimming cost V 2 bases and J 0 bases, with 5 bases left between them. The CDR3 consists of 14 residues. This sequence joins TRBV5-6 and TRBJ1-4; D is unresolved. Sequenced here: CD4+ T cells from PBMCs cultured without peptide, sampled before COVID-19 vaccination. This TCR came from a human donor who received a COVID-19 vaccine. CDR3 coding DNA: TGTGCCAGCAGCTTTGTCTCAACTAATGAAAAACTGTTTTTT. Amino acids: CASSFVSTNEKLFF.